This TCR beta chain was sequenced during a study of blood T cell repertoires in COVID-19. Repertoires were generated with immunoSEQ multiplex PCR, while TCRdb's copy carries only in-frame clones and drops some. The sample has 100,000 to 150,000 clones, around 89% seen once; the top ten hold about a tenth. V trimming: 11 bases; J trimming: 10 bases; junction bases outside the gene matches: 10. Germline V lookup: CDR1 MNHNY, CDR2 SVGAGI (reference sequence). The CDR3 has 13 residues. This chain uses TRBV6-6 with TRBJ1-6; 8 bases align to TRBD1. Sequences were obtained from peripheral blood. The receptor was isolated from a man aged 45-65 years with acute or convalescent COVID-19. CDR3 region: CAGLGQAGSPLHF. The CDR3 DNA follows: TGTGCCGGTCTGGGACAGGCGGGATCACCCCTCCACTTT.